This T cell receptor beta chain is drawn from a study of blood T cell repertoires in COVID-19. V shed 8 bases and J 2 bases; nucleotides not matched to a gene: 13. The length of the CDR3 is 16 residues. Per the germline V gene, CDR1 is MNHEY and CDR2 is SMNVEV (reference sequence). Using immunoSEQ multiplex PCR, the repertoire was profiled, and TCRdb retains in-frame clones only, with some absent. Among approximately 200,000 clones listed, approximately 85% were seen once. The sample taken for sequencing was peripheral blood. This clonotype was sampled from a human donor with active or convalescent COVID-19. The donor label of this sample is uncertain. The chain couples TRBV27 to TRBJ2-5; 8 bases agree with TRBD2. CDR3 residues: CASRRVPGGPQETQYF. DNA for the CDR3: TGTGCCAGCCGCCGTGTCCCGGGAGGGCCTCAAGAGACCCAGTACTTC.